The T cell receptor (beta chain) under discussion was sequenced for a study of blood T cell repertoires in COVID-19. Turning to the study itself: COVID-19 samples from acute and convalescent phases originated in the United States, Italy and Spain.

With 4 bases clipped from V and 1 base from J, the junction kept 6 bases outside the gene matches. The CDR3 loop spans 15 amino acids. Germline CDR1 and CDR2: SGHTA and FQGNSA. Data came from immunoSEQ multiplex PCR; TCRdb stores just in-frame clones and leaves some out. The table includes roughly 520,000 clones, approximately 87% detected once. Those who participated ranged in age from roughly 18 to 90 years and resided in some 24 US areas. Clinical history as reported by participants underpinned cohort assignment. Recovery among Cohort 3 donors was established by two negative PCRs, clearance, or symptom resolution.

This TCR was sampled from a woman in her thirties or forties who had recovered from COVID-19. Source material: PBMCs or T cells enriched from blood (not recorded which). J is TRBJ2-7 and V is TRBV7-2, with 8 bases that match TRBD1. CDR3 nucleotide sequence: TGTGCCAGCAGCTCCCGGACAGGGACTTCCTACGAGCAGTACTTC. This encodes CASSSRTGTSYEQYF.